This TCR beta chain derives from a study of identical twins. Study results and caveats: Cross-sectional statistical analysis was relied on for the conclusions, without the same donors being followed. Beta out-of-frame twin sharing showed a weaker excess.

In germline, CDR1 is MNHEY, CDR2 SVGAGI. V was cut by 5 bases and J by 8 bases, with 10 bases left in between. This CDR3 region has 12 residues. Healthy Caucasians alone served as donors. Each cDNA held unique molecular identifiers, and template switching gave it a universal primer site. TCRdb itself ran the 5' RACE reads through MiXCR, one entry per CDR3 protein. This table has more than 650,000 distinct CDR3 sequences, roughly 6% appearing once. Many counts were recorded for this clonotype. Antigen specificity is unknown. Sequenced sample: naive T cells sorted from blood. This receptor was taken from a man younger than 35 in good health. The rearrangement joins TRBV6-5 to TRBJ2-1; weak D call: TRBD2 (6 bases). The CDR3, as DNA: TGTGCCAGCAGTGGAGGAGGGGATGAGCAGTTCTTC. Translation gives CASSGGGDEQFF.